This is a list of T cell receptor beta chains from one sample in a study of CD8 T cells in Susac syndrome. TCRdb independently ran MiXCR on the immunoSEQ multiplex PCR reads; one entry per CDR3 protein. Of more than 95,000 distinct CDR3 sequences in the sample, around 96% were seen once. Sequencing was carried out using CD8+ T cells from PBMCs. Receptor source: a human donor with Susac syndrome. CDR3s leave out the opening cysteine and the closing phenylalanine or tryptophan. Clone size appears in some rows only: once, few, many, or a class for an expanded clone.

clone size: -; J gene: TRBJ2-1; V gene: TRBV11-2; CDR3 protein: ASSRLAGVYNEQF
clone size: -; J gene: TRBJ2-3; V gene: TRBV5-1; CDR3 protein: ASSLEGAPDTQY
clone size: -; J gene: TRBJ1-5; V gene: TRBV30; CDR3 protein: AWGLGYSNQPQH
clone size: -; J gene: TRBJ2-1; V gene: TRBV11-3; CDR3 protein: ASSVGLDNEQF
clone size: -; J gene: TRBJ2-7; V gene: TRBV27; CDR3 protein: ASSSPLSRTGNYEQY
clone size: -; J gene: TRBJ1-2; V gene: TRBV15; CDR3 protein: ATGAGTAET
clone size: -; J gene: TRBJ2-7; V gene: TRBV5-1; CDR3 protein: ASSLIRGAYEQY
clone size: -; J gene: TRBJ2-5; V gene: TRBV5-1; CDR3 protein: ASSPTSGSGETQY
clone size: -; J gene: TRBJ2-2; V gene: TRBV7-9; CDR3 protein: ASSQRTRPGELF
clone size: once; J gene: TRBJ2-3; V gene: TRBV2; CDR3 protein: ASRIPGLAGASPQY
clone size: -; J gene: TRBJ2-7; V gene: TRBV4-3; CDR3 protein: ASSQVLGYEQY
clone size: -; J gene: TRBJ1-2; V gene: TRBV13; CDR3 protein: ASSFGTENYGYT
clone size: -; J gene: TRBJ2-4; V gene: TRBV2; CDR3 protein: ASSPSGSTKNIQY
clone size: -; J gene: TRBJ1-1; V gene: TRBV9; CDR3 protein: ASSVGPMGPEAF
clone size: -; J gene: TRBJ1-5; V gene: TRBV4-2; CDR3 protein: ASSQIDSTGEPQH
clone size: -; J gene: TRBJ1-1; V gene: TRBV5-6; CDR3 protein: ASSLLRTGGARMNTEAF
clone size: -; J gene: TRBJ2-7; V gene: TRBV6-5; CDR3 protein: ASSPGQGWEQY
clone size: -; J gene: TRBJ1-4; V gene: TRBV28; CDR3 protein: ASIHDGPDEKLF
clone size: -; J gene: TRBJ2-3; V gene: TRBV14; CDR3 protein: ASSQEWGRGSDTQY
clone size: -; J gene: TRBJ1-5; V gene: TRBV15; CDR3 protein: ATSRERGPNQPQH
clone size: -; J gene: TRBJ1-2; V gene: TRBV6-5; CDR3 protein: ASSYSEGFSYGYT
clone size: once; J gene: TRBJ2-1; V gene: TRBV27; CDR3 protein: ASSLAGLSYNEQF
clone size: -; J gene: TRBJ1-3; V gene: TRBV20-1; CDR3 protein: SASPIY